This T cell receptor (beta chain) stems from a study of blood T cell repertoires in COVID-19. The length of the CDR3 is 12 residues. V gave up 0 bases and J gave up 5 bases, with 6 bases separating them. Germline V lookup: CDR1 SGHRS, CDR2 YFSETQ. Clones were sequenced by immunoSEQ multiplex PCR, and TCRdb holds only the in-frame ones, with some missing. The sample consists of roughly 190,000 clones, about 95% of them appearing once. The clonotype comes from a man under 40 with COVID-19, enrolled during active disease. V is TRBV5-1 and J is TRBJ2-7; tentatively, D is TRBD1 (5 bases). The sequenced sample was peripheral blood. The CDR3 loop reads CASSLGQHEQYF. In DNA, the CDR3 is TGCGCCAGCAGCTTGGGACAGCACGAGCAGTACTTC.